These 14 T cell receptor beta chains originate from one sample sequenced in a study of Ad26.COV2.S vaccination and SARS-CoV-2 variants. Method: immunoSEQ multiplex PCR; TCRdb's copy keeps in-frame clones and lacks some. The table records over 400,000 clones, less than 95% of them present only once. The treatment was: around 19 received Ad26.COV2.S at low or high dose, single or two shots; 5 received placebo; per-sample allocation not given. The investigators took samples on day 63 after the first vaccine or placebo injection. Specimen: peripheral blood, collected in a trial of Ad26.COV2.S vaccine versus placebo. These receptors were taken from a person between 18 and 65 years old who received the Ad26.COV2.S COVID-19 vaccine or a placebo.

This rearrangement joins TRBV3-1 (or the pseudogene TRBV3-2) to TRBJ1-2; 7 nucleotides line up with TRBD1. Trimming took 0 bases from V and 6 from J; bases not matched to a gene: 10. CDR1 LGHDT and CDR2 YNNKEL come from the germline V gene (reference sequence). This CDR3 contains 16 residues. The DNA of the CDR3 is TGTGCCAGCAGCCAAGATCAGAGGGGGCAGTATAATGGCTACACCTTC. Translation gives CASSQDQRGQYNGYTF.

CDR3 coding DNA: TGTGCCAGCAGCCAAGAGGGCGGGCATGGAGATACGCAGTATTTT. Translated: CASSQEGGHGDTQYF. The rearrangement links TRBV3-1 (or the pseudogene TRBV3-2) to TRBJ2-3; TRBD2 might be the D (5 bases). Trimming pared 0 bases from V and 5 bases from J, leaving 12 bases between. This CDR3 has 15 residues. Germline V CDR1 and CDR2: LGHDT, YNNKEL (reference sequence).

The chain recombines TRBV7-2 with TRBJ2-2, with D uncertain. Germline lookup yields CDR1 SGHTA and CDR2 FQGNSA. Trimming stripped 6 bases from V and 0 bases from J, with 11 bases between. The CDR3 length is 15 residues. The DNA for the CDR3 is TGTGCCAGCAGTCCCGGGCGCTCGAACACCGGGGAGCTGTTTTTT. This translates into CASSPGRSNTGELFF. Supplemented by reference TRBV7-2 and TRBJ2-2, the full variable domain reads GAGVSQSPSNKVTEKGKDVELRCDPISGHTALYWYRQSLGQGLEFLIYFQGNSAPDKSGLPSDRFSAERTGGSVSTLTIQRTQQEDSAVYLCASSPGRSNTGELFFGEGSRLTVL.

The V call is TRBV11-3, the J call TRBJ2-3; TRBD1 matches at 8 bases. In germline, CDR1 is SGHNT, CDR2 YENEEA. The CDR3 totals 17 residues. The junction had 11 bases not matched to a gene; V was cut back by 5 bases and J by 1 base. The CDR3 sequence: CASSPRTGRFGTDTQYF. The CDR3 nucleotides are TGTGCCAGCAGCCCGCGGACAGGGCGTTTTGGCACAGATACGCAGTATTTT. Complete variable domain (other parts from reference TRBV11-3 and TRBJ2-3): EAGVVQSPRYKIIEKKQPVAFWCNPISGHNTLYWYLQNLGQGPELLIRYENEEAVDDSQLPKDRFSAERLKGVDSTLKIQPAELGDSAVYLCASSPRTGRFGTDTQYFGPGTRLTVL.

The genes are TRBV19 and TRBJ1-5, with a possible D match to TRBD1 (6 bases). The CDR3 totals 15 residues. V was trimmed by 7 bases and J by 7 bases, leaving 20 bases between them. Per the germline V gene, CDR1 is LNHDA and CDR2 is SQIVND (reference sequence). The CDR3 DNA sequence: TGTGCCAGTACCTTAAGGGGGTACACGGAACAGCCCCAGCATTTT. It translates to CASTLRGYTEQPQHF.

The chain joins TRBV9 to TRBJ2-7; 7 positions match TRBD2. J was trimmed by 3 bases and V by 0 bases; bases with no gene match: 3. Germline values: CDR1 SGDLS, CDR2 YYNGEE. The CDR3 spans 14 residues. CDR3 DNA sequence: TGTGCCAGCAGCGTAGCTGAGCGGGACTACGAGCAGTACTTC. Amino acids: CASSVAERDYEQYF.

The rearrangement uses TRBV27 and TRBJ2-2; no clear D. Trimming took 3 bases from V and 2 from J, leaving 4 bases between them. Germline V gives CDR1 MNHEY, CDR2 SMNVEV (reference sequence). The CDR3 loop spans 13 amino acids. The CDR3 region is CASSLYNTGELFF. CDR3 nucleotide sequence: TGTGCCAGCAGTTTGTATAACACCGGGGAGCTGTTTTTT.

This chain uses TRBV5-1 with TRBJ2-7, with 11 nucleotides matching TRBD1. Looked up from germline, CDR1 is SGHRS and CDR2 is YFSETQ. V gave up 4 bases and J gave up 1 base; unmatched junction bases: 4. This CDR3 contains 15 residues. The CDR3 DNA follows: TGCGCCAGCAGCCTGGGGACAGGGGGATCCTACGAGCAGTACTTC. Translating it yields CASSLGTGGSYEQYF.

This rearrangement joins TRBV11-2 to TRBJ2-7; no definite D call. V was trimmed by 5 bases and J by 13 bases, leaving 15 bases between them. The germline gives CDR1 SGHAT, CDR2 FQNNGV. The CDR3 extends over 11 amino acids. The CDR3 DNA is TGTGCCAGCAGCCTAGGCCCCTCTAAATACTTC. Its protein product is CASSLGPSKYF.

J is TRBJ1-3 and V is TRBV18; D is possibly TRBD1 (6 bases). The CDR3 runs 18 residues. The germline CDR1 and CDR2 sequences are KGHSH and LQKENI. V dropped 3 bases and J dropped 0 bases, with 18 bases sitting between them. CDR3 in amino acids: CASSPYRELFFSGNTIYF. In DNA form, the CDR3 reads TGTGCCAGCTCACCGTACAGGGAACTTTTCTTCTCTGGAAACACCATATATTTT.

The chain combines TRBV13 with TRBJ1-1; no definite D call. Germline CDR1 and CDR2: PRHDT and FYEKMQ (reference sequence). The V end was cut by 3 bases, the J end by 3 bases, with 11 bases between. The length of the CDR3 is 14 residues. The CDR3 sequence: CASSFGSEDTEAFF. Written as DNA, the CDR3 is TGTGCCAGCAGCTTTGGCTCCGAGGACACTGAAGCTTTCTTT.

This rearrangement joins TRBV10-3 to TRBJ2-1; 8 bases are a match to TRBD2. Germline V lookup: CDR1 ENHRY, CDR2 SYGVKD. The V and J ends lost 2 bases and 9 bases, in that order; junction bases with no gene match: 18. The CDR3 length is 18 residues. CDR3 residues: CAISEVPVNYGRATEQFF. CDR3 DNA: TGTGCCATCAGTGAGGTCCCCGTAAACTACGGGAGGGCCACTGAGCAGTTCTTC.

The chain uses TRBV5-5 and TRBJ2-7; TRBD1 agrees at 11 bases. This CDR3 contains 15 residues. V gave up 4 bases and J gave up 2 bases; unmatched junction bases: 5. Looked up from germline, CDR1 is SGHKS and CDR2 is YYEKEE (reference sequence). The CDR3 DNA follows: TGTGCCAGCAGCACCCGGACAGGGGGCGCCTACGAGCAGTACTTC. This sequence encodes CASSTRTGGAYEQYF.

The chain recombines TRBV9 with TRBJ2-5; D tentatively reads TRBD1 or TRBD2 (6 bases each). CDR1 is SGDLS and CDR2 is YYNGEE in the germline V gene. This CDR3 contains 16 residues. The V end was cut by 2 bases, the J end by 4 bases, with 18 bases between. In nucleotides, the CDR3 is TGTGCCAGCAGCGTTCTCGAAGGGGGAGGCGGAGAGACCCAGTACTTC. Its translation is CASSVLEGGGGETQYF.